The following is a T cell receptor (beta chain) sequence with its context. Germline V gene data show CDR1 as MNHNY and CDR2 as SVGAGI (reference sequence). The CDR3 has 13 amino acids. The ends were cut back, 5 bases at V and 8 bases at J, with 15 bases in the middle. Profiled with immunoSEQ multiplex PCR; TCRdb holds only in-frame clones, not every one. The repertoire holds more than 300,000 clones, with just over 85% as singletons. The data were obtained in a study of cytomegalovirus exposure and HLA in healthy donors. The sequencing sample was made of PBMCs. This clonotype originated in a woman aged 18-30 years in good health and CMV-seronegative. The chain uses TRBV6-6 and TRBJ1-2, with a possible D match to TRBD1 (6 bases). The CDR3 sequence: CASSPSSGVGYTF. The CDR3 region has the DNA TGTGCCAGCAGTCCCTCGTCAGGGGTCGGCTACACCTTC.